Below, 32 T cell receptor beta chains from the same sample are listed, as sequenced in a study of cytomegalovirus exposure and HLA in healthy donors (dated by TCRdb to 2016 to 2017). Library preparation employed the immunoSEQ multiplex PCR assay. The multiplex PCR relied on a mix of 60 forward primers for TCR Vbeta segments and 13 reverse primers for TCR Jbeta segments. TCRdb provides this immuneACCESS table in a form limited to in-frame rearrangements. Some clones are lacking; in checked studies, under half of them reflect an unresolved V gene, and why the rest are absent is not known. Counted in this sample were around 180,000 clones; about 76% of them appeared once. The top ten clonotypes cover 1.5% to 2% of the sample. What was sequenced was PBMCs. Every receptor here comes from a woman between 45 and 65 years old in good health and CMV-seronegative.

J is TRBJ1-2 and V is TRBV9, with 7 bases lining up with TRBD1. The length of the CDR3 is 11 residues. After removal of 2 bases from V and 10 bases from J, the junction contained 2 bases not matched to a gene. Per germline, CDR1 SGDLS and CDR2 YYNGEE. The CDR3: CASSVDRDYTF. The CDR3 DNA reads as TGTGCCAGCAGCGTTGACAGGGACTACACCTTC.

The chain joins TRBV18 to TRBJ1-5, with D unclear. The CDR3 length is 15 residues. The V end lost 2 bases, the J end lost 2 bases, and 10 bases lay between the germline ends. Germline V gives CDR1 KGHSH, CDR2 LQKENI. The CDR3 bases are TGTGCCAGCTCACCAAGGGAGGGCGGCAATCAGCCCCAGCATTTT. Translation gives CASSPREGGNQPQHF.

This clone was seen just once. The chain joins TRBV6-4 to TRBJ2-1, with TRBD1 matching 9 bases. The CDR3 has 16 amino acids. Per germline, CDR1 MRHNA and CDR2 SNTAGT. V shed 0 bases, J shed 4 bases, and the junction held 4 bases outside the gene matches. This CDR3 is CASSDSTGTGYNEQFF. The CDR3 region has the DNA TGTGCCAGCAGTGACTCGACGGGGACAGGGTACAATGAGCAGTTCTTC.

This clone has only one observation. In DNA, the CDR3 is TGCAGTGCCGGACTAACAGATACGCAGTATTTT. It specifies CSAGLTDTQYF. The chain combines TRBV20-1 with TRBJ2-3; a possible D gene is TRBD2 (6 bases). This CDR3 has 11 amino acids. Between the trimmed V and J ends, which lost 6 bases and 3 bases, there was a span of 7 bases. Germline values: CDR1 DFQATT, CDR2 SNEGSKA (reference sequence).

The chain recombines TRBV28 with TRBJ2-5; maybe TRBD2 (6 bases). The CDR3 covers 13 residues. V was cut by 2 bases and J by 4 bases, with 8 bases left in between. CDR1 MDHEN and CDR2 SYDVKM come from the germline V gene. DNA of the CDR3: TGTGCCAGCAGTTTACAAGCGGGAGAGACCCAGTACTTC. This encodes CASSLQAGETQYF.

The chain couples TRBV11-2 to TRBJ2-1; TRBD2 matches at 8 bases. The CDR3 runs 17 residues. J was trimmed by 7 bases and V by 1 base; bases with no gene match: 12. CDR1 SGHAT and CDR2 FQNNGV come from the germline V gene. CDR3 amino acids: CASSLGGPGLGLNEQFF. DNA of the CDR3: TGTGCCAGCAGCTTAGGGGGACCGGGACTAGGGCTGAATGAGCAGTTCTTC.

The V call is TRBV27, the J call TRBJ2-3; 11 nucleotides match TRBD2. Trimming removed 5 bases from V and 4 bases from J; junction bases left unmatched: 5. The CDR3 is 15 residues long. Germline lookup yields CDR1 MNHEY and CDR2 SMNVEV (reference sequence). DNA for the CDR3: TGTGCCAGCAGTCACGGACTAGCGGGTTCAGATACGCAGTATTTT. Amino acids: CASSHGLAGSDTQYF.

In the case of this clone: An end of the junction does not agree with germline; a read error may underlie this. J is TRBJ1-1 and V is TRBV19, with 7 bases aligning to TRBD1. This CDR3 has 13 amino acids. Per germline, CDR1 LNHDA and CDR2 SQIVND (reference sequence). CDR3 sequence (DNA): TGTGCCAGTAGTGTAGACAGGGCCACTGAAGCTTTCTTT. It translates to CASSVDRATEAFF.

This clone was detected only once. The chain couples TRBV5-4 to TRBJ1-2, with TRBD1 matching 7 bases. This CDR3 contains 17 residues. V gave up 0 bases and J gave up 1 base; unmatched junction bases: 9. The germline gives CDR1 SGHNT, CDR2 YYREEE (reference sequence). Written as DNA, the CDR3 is TGTGCCAGCAGCTTGGAGAGGCGGCAGGGGGTTAACTATGGCTACACCTTC. It codes for CASSLERRQGVNYGYTF.

The J gene is TRBJ1-2, the V gene TRBV18; no clear D gene. With 2 bases removed from V and 2 bases from J, the gap between germline ends came to 12 bases. Looked up from germline, CDR1 is KGHSH and CDR2 is LQKENI. The CDR3 runs to 15 residues. CDR3 protein: CASSPYGEGNYGYTF. DNA for the CDR3: TGTGCCAGCTCACCATACGGAGAGGGCAACTATGGCTACACCTTC.

The V and J genes are TRBV7-2 and TRBJ2-1; D is possibly TRBD2 (6 bases). The CDR3 covers 15 residues. The germline V gene has CDR1 SGHTA and CDR2 FQGNSA. V was shortened by 3 bases and J by 0 bases, with 9 bases between the two germline ends. As DNA, the CDR3 is TGTGCCAGCAGCTTTGGGACTGCCTCCTACAATGAGCAGTTCTTC. Protein sequence: CASSFGTASYNEQFF.

The chain recombines TRBV28 with TRBJ1-1; 7 bases map to TRBD1. Germline V gene lookup returns CDR1 MDHEN and CDR2 SYDVKM. With V trimmed by 2 bases and J by 4 bases, 10 bases remained unmatched. There are 16 residues in the CDR3. The CDR3 loop reads CASSLLGTATFTEAFF. The CDR3 nucleotides are TGTGCCAGCAGTTTACTCGGGACAGCTACTTTCACTGAAGCTTTCTTT.

The chain employs TRBV5-1 and TRBJ2-2; TRBD2 aligns across 9 bases. This CDR3 has 15 residues. The trim removed 2 bases at V and 5 bases at J, leaving 4 bases unmatched. Germline V gene sequence: CDR1 SGHRS, CDR2 YFSETQ. CDR3 region: CASSLLAGRTGELFF. DNA for the CDR3: TGCGCCAGCAGCTTACTAGCGGGTCGAACCGGGGAGCTGTTTTTT.

The J gene is TRBJ1-1, the V gene TRBV7-9, with D possibly TRBD1 on 6 matching bases. Trimming stripped 4 bases from V and 1 base from J, with 10 bases between. Per the germline V gene, CDR1 is SEHNR and CDR2 is FQNEAQ (reference sequence). The CDR3 consists of 14 residues. CDR3 bases: TGTGCCAGCAGCTCGGACAGTCGGAACACTGAAGCTTTCTTT. The encoded protein is CASSSDSRNTEAFF.

This rearrangement joins TRBV5-6 to TRBJ1-1; the match to TRBD1 covers 8 bases. This CDR3 region has 17 residues. V was pared by 2 bases and J by 2 bases, with 11 bases of the junction left unmatched. Per germline, CDR1 SGHDT and CDR2 YYEEEE. The CDR3: CASSFRQGRLGNTEAFF. The DNA for the CDR3 is TGTGCCAGCAGCTTCCGACAGGGGCGCTTAGGAAACACTGAAGCTTTCTTT.

The V call is TRBV2, the J call TRBJ2-5, with D uncertain. The CDR3 contains 15 residues. V lost 3 bases to trimming and J lost 4 bases, with 15 bases between them. Germline loops: CDR1 SNHLY, CDR2 FYNNEI. The CDR3 DNA is TGTGCCAGCAGTGAGTATAGCCAGAGAGGAGAGACCCAGTACTTC. Protein: CASSEYSQRGETQYF.

The rearrangement joins TRBV7-2 to TRBJ2-3; TRBD1 aligns across 7 bases. Germline V gene sequence: CDR1 SGHTA, CDR2 FQGNSA. CDR3 length equals 13 residues. V gave up 5 bases and J gave up 2 bases; unmatched junction bases: 1. CDR3 nucleotides: TGTGCCAGCAGCGACAGGGCCACAGATACGCAGTATTTT. This codes for CASSDRATDTQYF.

This chain uses TRBV5-1 with TRBJ2-7; 7 bases line up with TRBD1. Losses at the gene ends were 5 bases for V and 3 bases for J; bases not matched to a gene: 8. The germline V gene has CDR1 SGHRS and CDR2 YFSETQ. The CDR3 runs 14 residues. DNA for the CDR3: TGCGCCAGCAGTTTATCGACAGGGAACTACGAGCAGTACTTC. Encoded protein: CASSLSTGNYEQYF. The entire variable domain, with the rest obtained from reference TRBV5-1 and TRBJ2-7, is as follows: KAGVTQTPRYLIKTRGQQVTLSCSPISGHRSVSWYQQTPGQGLQFLFEYFSETQRNKGNFPGRFSGRQFSNSRSEMNVSTLELGDSALYLCASSLSTGNYEQYFGPGTRLTVT.

This clone was found once. The V gene is TRBV28, the J gene TRBJ2-1; TRBD1 matches 9 bases. V lost 3 bases, J lost 5 bases, and 8 bases stayed unmatched. There are 16 residues in the CDR3. Germline V gene sequence: CDR1 MDHEN, CDR2 SYDVKM. The CDR3 DNA follows: TGTGCCAGCAGTTTCCTCGGGACAGGGAGGAACAATGAGCAGTTCTTC. It yields the protein CASSFLGTGRNNEQFF.

Written as DNA, the CDR3 is TGCGCCAGCAGCCAAGAAGCGGTAGCGGCCGTTGGGGATACGCAGTATTTT. Protein: CASSQEAVAAVGDTQYF. The J gene is TRBJ2-3, the V gene TRBV4-3; D perhaps matches TRBD2 (6 bases). Germline CDR1 and CDR2: LGHNA and YSLEER. This CDR3 is built from 17 residues. Trimming shortened V by 0 bases and J by 6 bases, and 19 bases separated the two germline ends.

V and J are TRBV5-4 and TRBJ2-7; 11 bases line up with TRBD2. The ends lost 1 base at V and 7 bases at J; junction bases unmatched: 7. Germline V CDR1 and CDR2: SGHNT, YYREEE (reference sequence). This CDR3 has 15 residues. CDR3 loop: CASSLSGLADLEQYF. The CDR3 coding sequence is TGTGCCAGCAGCTTGTCGGGACTAGCGGACCTAGAGCAGTACTTC. The full variable domain, rest sourced from reference TRBV5-4 and TRBJ2-7, is ETGVTQSPTHLIKTRGQQVTLRCSSQSGHNTVSWYQQALGQGPQFIFQYYREEENGRGNFPPRFSGLQFPNYSSELNVNALELDDSALYLCASSLSGLADLEQYFGPGTRLTVT.

V usage is TRBV19 and J usage is TRBJ1-2; D may be TRBD1 (5 bases). The CDR3 sequence is 16 residues long. Trimming removed 3 bases from V and 4 bases from J, with 18 bases in between. Germline values: CDR1 LNHDA, CDR2 SQIVND (reference sequence). CDR3 sequence reads: CASSMGYGGKVYGYTF. DNA of the CDR3: TGTGCCAGTAGTATGGGTTACGGGGGGAAGGTCTATGGCTACACCTTC.

This chain links TRBV5-4 with TRBJ2-3; 8 bases align to TRBD1. The CDR3 loop spans 16 amino acids. V trimming: 4 bases; J trimming: 6 bases; junction bases outside the gene matches: 13. Germline V CDR1 and CDR2: SGHNT, YYREEE (reference sequence). The DNA of the CDR3 is TGTGCCAGCAGCGCGAGCTCCGGGACAGGTTCTGATACGCAGTATTTT. As protein: CASSASSGTGSDTQYF.

The rearrangement uses TRBV7-6 and TRBJ2-1, with 12 bases aligning to TRBD2. CDR1 and CDR2 from the germline V gene are SGHVS and FNYEAQ. The CDR3 contains 17 residues. The V segment lost 5 bases and the J segment 8 bases; nucleotides outside the gene matches: 13. The chain's CDR3 is CASSPMTSGRARDEQFF. CDR3 bases: TGTGCCAGCAGCCCGATGACTAGCGGGAGAGCGCGCGATGAGCAGTTCTTC.

This chain connects TRBV2 to TRBJ2-1, with TRBD1 matching over 7 bases. Germline assignment: CDR1 SNHLY and CDR2 FYNNEI. The CDR3 is 14 residues long. The ends lost 2 bases at V and 8 bases at J; junction bases unmatched: 6. CDR3 amino acids: CASSEQGVKYEQFF. CDR3 in DNA: TGTGCCAGCAGTGAACAGGGGGTAAAATATGAGCAGTTCTTC.

This chain uses TRBV7-2 with TRBJ2-7, with D perhaps matching TRBD1 (5 bases). Trimming took 3 bases from V and 6 from J, leaving 15 bases between them. This CDR3 comprises 14 residues. Germline lookup yields CDR1 SGHTA and CDR2 FQGNSA. CDR3 amino acids: CASSFDRRSGEQYF. The CDR3 bases are TGTGCCAGCAGCTTCGACAGACGTTCGGGCGAGCAGTACTTC.

This chain joins TRBV15 and TRBJ1-2; the match to TRBD1 covers 7 bases. Germline lookup yields CDR1 LNHNV and CDR2 YYDKDF (reference sequence). CDR3 length: 15 amino acids. The J segment lost 4 bases and the V segment lost 1 base, leaving 6 bases of the junction unmatched. The CDR3 is CATSRVPGQSYGYTF. CDR3 in DNA: TGTGCCACCAGCAGAGTCCCGGGACAGAGCTATGGCTACACCTTC.

The chain carries TRBV5-1 and TRBJ2-7; 8 nucleotides match TRBD1. Germline-derived CDR1 and CDR2 are SGHRS and YFSETQ. The CDR3 totals 15 residues. V was clipped by 4 bases and J by 4 bases; unmatched bases: 10. The CDR3 region has the DNA TGCGCCAGCAGCCCGAGGGGGCAGGGGGCTTACGAGCAGTACTTC. Translation gives CASSPRGQGAYEQYF.

This clone is termed medium-sized. The chain carries TRBV7-9 and TRBJ1-1; TRBD1 agrees at 8 bases. With 1 base clipped from V and 7 bases from J, the junction kept 5 bases outside the gene matches. Germline-derived CDR1 and CDR2 are SEHNR and FQNEAQ (reference sequence). This CDR3 contains 14 residues. In DNA form, the CDR3 reads TGTGCCAGCAGCTTAGAGACAGGGGCCTATGAAGCTTTCTTT. Residues: CASSLETGAYEAFF.

This clone turned up a few times. The V call is TRBV4-1, the J call TRBJ1-5, with 7 nucleotides matching TRBD1. The germline CDR1 and CDR2 sequences are MGHRA and YSYEKL. The CDR3 contains 16 residues. The V gene end was trimmed by 0 bases and the J gene end by 2 bases; junction bases not matched to a gene: 4. As DNA, the CDR3 is TGCGCCAGCAGCCAAGAGGACAGGTGGGGCAATCAGCCCCAGCATTTT. This codes for CASSQEDRWGNQPQHF.

In DNA form, the CDR3 reads TGTGCCAGCAGCTTGGGGGACAGGGGTAATGAAAAACTGTTTTTT. Amino acid sequence: CASSLGDRGNEKLFF. The chain is built from TRBV5-4 and TRBJ1-4, with 10 bases that match TRBD1. After removal of 0 bases from V and 4 bases from J, the junction contained 0 bases not matched to a gene. The CDR3 has 15 residues. Germline CDR1 SGHNT, CDR2 YYREEE (reference sequence).

DNA for the CDR3: TGTGCCAGCAATACCGGGACAGGGATCTCTGGCTACACCTTC. Amino acids: CASNTGTGISGYTF. This chain joins TRBV6-1 and TRBJ1-2; 9 bases align to TRBD1. Germline assignment: CDR1 MNHNS and CDR2 SASEGT. J lost 7 bases, V lost 7 bases, and 10 bases had no gene match. CDR3 length: 14 amino acids.